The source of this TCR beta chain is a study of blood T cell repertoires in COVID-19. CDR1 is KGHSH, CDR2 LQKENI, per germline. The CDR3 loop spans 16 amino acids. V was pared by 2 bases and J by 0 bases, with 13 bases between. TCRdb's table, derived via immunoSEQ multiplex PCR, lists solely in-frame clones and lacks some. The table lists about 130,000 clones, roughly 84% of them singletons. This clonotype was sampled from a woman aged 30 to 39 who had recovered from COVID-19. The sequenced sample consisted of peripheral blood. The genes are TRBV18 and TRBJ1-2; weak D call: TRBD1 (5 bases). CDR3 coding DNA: TGTGCCAGCTCACCAACAGGAGTAGTAACTAACTATGGCTACACCTTC. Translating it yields CASSPTGVVTNYGYTF.